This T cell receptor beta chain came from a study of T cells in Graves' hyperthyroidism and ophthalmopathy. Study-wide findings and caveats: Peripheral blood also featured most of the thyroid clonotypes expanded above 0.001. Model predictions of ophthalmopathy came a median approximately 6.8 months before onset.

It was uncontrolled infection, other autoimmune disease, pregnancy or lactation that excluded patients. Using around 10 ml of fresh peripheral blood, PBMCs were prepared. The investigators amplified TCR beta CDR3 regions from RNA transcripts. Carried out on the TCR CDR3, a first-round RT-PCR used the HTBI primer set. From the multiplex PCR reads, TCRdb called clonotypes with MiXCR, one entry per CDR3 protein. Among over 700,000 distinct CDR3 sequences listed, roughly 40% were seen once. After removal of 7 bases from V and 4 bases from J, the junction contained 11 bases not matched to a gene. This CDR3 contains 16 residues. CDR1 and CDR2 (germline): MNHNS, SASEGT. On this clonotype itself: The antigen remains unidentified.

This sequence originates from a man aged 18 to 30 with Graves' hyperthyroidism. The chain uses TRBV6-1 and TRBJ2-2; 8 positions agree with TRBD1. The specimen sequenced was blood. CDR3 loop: CASTERTGPLTGELFF. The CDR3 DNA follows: TGTGCCAGCACCGAACGGACAGGGCCCCTCACCGGGGAGCTGTTTTTT.